This entry features one T cell receptor beta chain sequence. What it binds is not known. This sample is drawn from a study of T cell responses to AZD1222 COVID-19 vaccine. Findings and limits, study-wide: Rises in breadth and depth of Spike-specific TCRs came after two AZD1222 doses. In a largely white British group with more females than males, clonal diversity was possibly underestimated. No day 14 peak samples; only post-peak repertoires were characterized.

TCRdb keeps only in-frame clones here, not all; method: immunoSEQ multiplex PCR. The data contain 110,000 or so clones, roughly 86% of them seen just once; the ten biggest clones take up approximately 16%. Second-dose timings of about 4 or about 12 weeks were pooled. V lost 1 base to trimming and J lost 7 bases, with 14 bases between them. The germline CDR1 and CDR2 sequences are LGHDT and YNNKEL (reference sequence). The CDR3 consists of 15 residues. The V gene is TRBV3-1 (or the pseudogene TRBV3-2), the J gene TRBJ1-5, with D perhaps matching TRBD1 (5 bases). This specimen consisted of peripheral blood, obtained 28 days after the second AZD1222 dose. The source is an adult who received the AZD1222 COVID-19 vaccine. The DNA for the CDR3 is TGTGCCAGCAGCCAAGTTCTAGGGGCTGAACAGCCCCAGCATTTT. It specifies CASSQVLGAEQPQHF.